This TCR beta chain was identified in a study of blood T cell repertoires in COVID-19. Turning to the study itself: The United States, Italy and Spain supplied acute and convalescent COVID-19 samples. PBMCs, B-cell-depleted T cells, or T cells were the source of the cDNA or gDNA that made up the material.

Assay used: immunoSEQ multiplex PCR; TCRdb lists only in-frame clones, some missing. This sample has 150,000 to 200,000 clones; approximately 90% occur once, and the top ten carry around a tenth. From germline, CDR1 is SEHNR and CDR2 FQNEAQ (reference sequence). The CDR3 extends over 15 amino acids. Trimming took 4 bases from V and 0 from J, leaving 12 bases between them. The sequenced sample was peripheral blood. The genes are TRBV7-9 and TRBJ1-1; TRBD1 is a possible D gene (5 bases). This clonotype originated in a woman between 70 and 85 years old with COVID-19, enrolled during active disease. This chain's CDR3 is CASSSRQGMNTEAFF. The CDR3 coding sequence is TGTGCCAGCAGCTCAAGGCAGGGAATGAACACTGAAGCTTTCTTT.